This entry lists 20 T cell receptor beta chains sequenced from one sample in a study of cytomegalovirus exposure and HLA in healthy donors. This PCR relied on a set of 60 Vbeta primers and 13 Jbeta primers. Data came from immunoSEQ multiplex PCR; TCRdb stores just in-frame clones and leaves some out. The data contain 60,000 to 70,000 clones, around 77% of them seen just once; the ten biggest clones take up 5%. The sequenced sample consisted of PBMCs. The receptors were sampled from a male donor in good health and CMV-seropositive.

The gene calls are TRBV5-4 and TRBJ1-3; unclear D gene. The CDR3 covers 15 residues. V was trimmed by 0 bases and J by 0 bases, leaving 7 bases between them. The V gene's germline CDR1 is SGHNT and CDR2 YYREEE (reference sequence). The CDR3 region has the DNA TGTGCCAGCAGCTTGGGCCCGAGCTCTGGAAACACCATATATTTT. Protein sequence: CASSLGPSSGNTIYF.

This clone was seen a few times. The rearrangement links TRBV6-4 to TRBJ1-1; D uncertain. V was shortened by 9 bases and J by 1 base, with 12 bases between the two germline ends. CDR3 length: 13 residues. Looked up from germline, CDR1 is MRHNA and CDR2 is SNTAGT. The CDR3 region is CARVFASNTEAFF. For the CDR3, the DNA is TGTGCCAGGGTGTTCGCGTCGAACACTGAAGCTTTCTTT.

The chain couples TRBV4-1 to TRBJ2-7; 8 nucleotides agree with TRBD1. Germline V gives CDR1 MGHRA, CDR2 YSYEKL. V gave up 1 base and J gave up 1 base; unmatched junction bases: 6. The CDR3 loop spans 16 amino acids. CDR3 sequence: CASSQVFRTGSYEQYF. As DNA, the CDR3 is TGCGCCAGCAGCCAAGTCTTTCGGACAGGGTCCTACGAGCAGTACTTC.

The genes are TRBV5-1 and TRBJ1-1; D not certain. Germline V gene lookup returns CDR1 SGHRS and CDR2 YFSETQ. V lost 4 bases to trimming and J lost 7 bases, with 20 bases between them. The CDR3 covers 15 residues. CDR3 amino acids: CASSQSGSRGSEAFF. The DNA for the CDR3 is TGCGCCAGCAGCCAGAGCGGGTCCCGAGGCAGTGAAGCTTTCTTT.

This clone has only a few counts. The J gene is TRBJ1-1, the V gene TRBV5-4; 7 positions match TRBD1. CDR3 length: 14 amino acids. With V trimmed by 5 bases and J by 1 base, 5 bases remained unmatched. Germline lookup yields CDR1 SGHNT and CDR2 YYREEE (reference sequence). CDR3 in DNA: TGTGCCAGCAGACTACAGGGGAAGAACACTGAAGCTTTCTTT. Translation: CASRLQGKNTEAFF.

CDR3 amino acids: CASSVDPDTGGNGYTF. The DNA of the CDR3 is TGTGCCAGCAGCGTAGATCCGGACACAGGGGGAAATGGCTACACCTTC. The chain has TRBV9 and TRBJ1-2; 8 bases align to TRBD1. Per the germline V gene, CDR1 is SGDLS and CDR2 is YYNGEE. V gave up 0 bases and J gave up 6 bases; unmatched junction bases: 10. The CDR3 spans 16 residues.

J is TRBJ1-1 and V is TRBV27, with no clear D. This CDR3 spans 15 amino acids. Germline V gene data show CDR1 as MNHEY and CDR2 as SMNVEV (reference sequence). The V end was cut by 5 bases, the J end by 2 bases, with 15 bases between. The CDR3 bases are TGTGCCAGCAGTCTTAACGCGGCCCAAAACACTGAAGCTTTCTTT. This encodes CASSLNAAQNTEAFF.

This chain links TRBV4-3 with TRBJ2-5; D is possibly TRBD2 (6 bases). Germline V gene sequence: CDR1 LGHNA, CDR2 YSLEER. V was shortened by 2 bases and J by 1 base, with 14 bases between the two germline ends. This CDR3 has 16 residues. DNA for the CDR3: TGCGCCAGCAGCCAATTAGCGGTGAGACCCCAAGAGACCCAGTACTTC. Translating it yields CASSQLAVRPQETQYF.

This clone showed up just a few times. The rearrangement uses TRBV7-9 and TRBJ2-2; TRBD2 is a possible D gene (5 bases). The ends were cut back, 0 bases at V and 5 bases at J, with 7 bases in the middle. This CDR3 has 14 residues. In germline, CDR1 is SEHNR, CDR2 FQNEAQ (reference sequence). DNA for the CDR3: TGTGCCAGCAGCTTAGCCCGGAGGACCGGGGAGCTGTTTTTT. Protein: CASSLARRTGELFF. The whole variable domain, filled in from reference TRBV7-9 and TRBJ2-2, reads DTGVSQNPRHKITKRGQNVTFRCDPISEHNRLYWYRQTLGQGPEFLTYFQNEAQLEKSRLLSDRFSAERPKGSFSTLEIQRTEQGDSAMYLCASSLARRTGELFFGEGSRLTVL.

In its sample, this clone was seen a few times. V is TRBV6-5 and J is TRBJ1-2; no reliable D call. The CDR3 totals 13 residues. V lost 3 bases and J lost 1, with 6 bases in between. The germline CDR1 and CDR2 sequences are MNHEY and SVGAGI. CDR3 in amino acids: CASSYDINYGYTF. The CDR3 DNA reads as TGTGCCAGCAGTTATGACATTAACTATGGCTACACCTTC.

The chain recombines TRBV7-2 with TRBJ1-5; no firm D call. Germline lookup yields CDR1 SGHTA and CDR2 FQGNSA. The CDR3 length is 12 residues. V lost 1 base to trimming and J lost 11 bases, with 9 bases between them. The chain's CDR3 is CASSLGVGAQHF. The CDR3 coding sequence is TGTGCCAGCAGCTTAGGGGTCGGAGCCCAGCATTTT.

The table lists this clone with a count of one. This rearrangement joins TRBV5-1 to TRBJ1-2; 9 nucleotides agree with TRBD1. V gave up 4 bases and J gave up 4 bases; unmatched junction bases: 14. The CDR3 loop spans 17 amino acids. The germline CDR1 and CDR2 sequences are SGHRS and YFSETQ. The CDR3 DNA follows: TGCGCCAGCAGCCCCGAGGGGGACAGGGCCTCCCCCTATGGCTACACCTTC. It is translated as CASSPEGDRASPYGYTF. The full variable domain, its missing parts supplied by reference TRBV5-1 and TRBJ1-2, is KAGVTQTPRYLIKTRGQQVTLSCSPISGHRSVSWYQQTPGQGLQFLFEYFSETQRNKGNFPGRFSGRQFSNSRSEMNVSTLELGDSALYLCASSPEGDRASPYGYTFGSGTRLTVV.

This chain connects TRBV5-1 to TRBJ1-1; 8 bases align to TRBD1. Germline CDR1 and CDR2: SGHRS and YFSETQ. V dropped 4 bases and J dropped 5; count of bases not matched to a gene: 7. There are 14 residues in the CDR3. CDR3 bases: TGCGCCAGCAGCGTGACAGGGGAGGCGACTGAAGCTTTCTTT. This encodes CASSVTGEATEAFF.

This chain connects TRBV9 to TRBJ1-6, with 12 bases fitting TRBD1. This CDR3 is built from 17 residues. Germline V gene lookup returns CDR1 SGDLS and CDR2 YYNGEE. After removal of 4 bases from V and 6 bases from J, the junction contained 8 bases not matched to a gene. The CDR3 DNA reads TGTGCCAGCAGCAGAAGACCGGGACAGGGGGCTAATTCACCCCTCCACTTT. This translates into CASSRRPGQGANSPLHF.

This clone was seen more than once but under ten times. The chain links TRBV4-3 to TRBJ2-4; 11 bases line up with TRBD2. Germline V CDR1 and CDR2: LGHNA, YSLEER. The CDR3 length is 15 residues. Germline trimming cut 4 bases from V and 9 bases from J; bases unmatched to any gene: 8. CDR3 protein: CASSRGVAGGGIQYF. The CDR3 DNA is TGCGCCAGCAGCCGCGGGGTAGCGGGGGGGGGCATTCAGTACTTC.

The J gene is TRBJ2-7, the V gene TRBV4-3; D remains ambiguous. The CDR3 runs 13 residues. From germline, CDR1 is LGHNA and CDR2 YSLEER. Trimming left V 0 bases short and J 3 bases short, with 6 bases between. CDR3 in amino acids: CASSQEVYYEQYF. Written as DNA, the CDR3 is TGCGCCAGCAGCCAAGAGGTCTACTACGAGCAGTACTTC.

This chain joins TRBV11-2 and TRBJ2-5; D is unresolved. Between the trimmed V and J ends, which lost 1 base and 5 bases, there was a span of 5 bases. The CDR3 contains 12 residues. Germline loops: CDR1 SGHAT, CDR2 FQNNGV. CDR3: CASSLGRETQYF. The CDR3 nucleotides read TGTGCCAGCAGCTTAGGGCGGGAGACCCAGTACTTC.

The J gene is TRBJ2-7, the V gene TRBV5-1, with 9 bases matching TRBD1. This CDR3 contains 16 residues. From germline, CDR1 is SGHRS and CDR2 YFSETQ. V gave up 3 bases and J gave up 3 bases; unmatched junction bases: 10. CDR3 amino acids: CASSSTGGDGLYEQYF. The CDR3 region has the DNA TGCGCCAGCAGCTCAACAGGGGGCGACGGTCTCTACGAGCAGTACTTC. Based on the CDR3 plus reference TRBV5-1 and TRBJ2-7, the full variable domain is KAGVTQTPRYLIKTRGQQVTLSCSPISGHRSVSWYQQTPGQGLQFLFEYFSETQRNKGNFPGRFSGRQFSNSRSEMNVSTLELGDSALYLCASSSTGGDGLYEQYFGPGTRLTVT.

The CDR3 bases are TGTGCCAGCAGTTTATCCCCGGAGTCCTACGAGCAGTACTTC. Residues: CASSLSPESYEQYF. The chain uses TRBV28 and TRBJ2-7; D is unresolved. From germline, CDR1 is MDHEN and CDR2 SYDVKM. V lost 1 base and J 1 base, leaving 8 bases between the germline ends. The CDR3 length is 14 residues.

This chain uses TRBV5-3 with TRBJ1-5, with 12 positions matching TRBD1. TRBV5-3 is labeled an ORF, and its function is uncertain. V lost 4 bases and J lost 10; bases outside the gene matches: 6. This CDR3 is built from 14 residues. The CDR3 here is CARSPGQGACPQHF. The CDR3 DNA is TGTGCCAGAAGCCCGGGACAGGGGGCTTGTCCCCAGCATTTT.